Described below is a single TCR beta chain sequence and its context. This sample is part of a study of blood T cell repertoires in COVID-19. Study background: Specimens from acute and convalescent COVID-19 originated in the United States, Italy and Spain.

This table comes from immunoSEQ multiplex PCR, and its TCRdb copy is limited to in-frame clones, with some not included. Of approximately 120,000 clones listed, 83% are singletons. There are 15 residues in the CDR3. Per the germline V gene, CDR1 is SGHDN and CDR2 is FVKESK. The ends lost 4 bases at V and 2 bases at J; junction bases unmatched: 5. The sequenced sample was peripheral blood. This sequence was found in a woman in her sixties with acute or convalescent COVID-19. The rearrangement joins TRBV14 to TRBJ2-3; TRBD1 matches 8 bases. CDR3 sequence: CASSRQGRDTDTQYF. DNA for the CDR3: TGTGCCAGCAGCCGACAGGGGCGGGACACAGATACGCAGTATTTT. The variable domain in full, completed from reference TRBV14 and TRBJ2-3, reads EAGVTQFPSHSVIEKGQTVTLRCDPISGHDNLYWYRRVMGKEIKFLLHFVKESKQDESGMPNNRFLAERTGGTYSTLKVQPAELEDSGVYFCASSRQGRDTDTQYFGPGTRLTVL.